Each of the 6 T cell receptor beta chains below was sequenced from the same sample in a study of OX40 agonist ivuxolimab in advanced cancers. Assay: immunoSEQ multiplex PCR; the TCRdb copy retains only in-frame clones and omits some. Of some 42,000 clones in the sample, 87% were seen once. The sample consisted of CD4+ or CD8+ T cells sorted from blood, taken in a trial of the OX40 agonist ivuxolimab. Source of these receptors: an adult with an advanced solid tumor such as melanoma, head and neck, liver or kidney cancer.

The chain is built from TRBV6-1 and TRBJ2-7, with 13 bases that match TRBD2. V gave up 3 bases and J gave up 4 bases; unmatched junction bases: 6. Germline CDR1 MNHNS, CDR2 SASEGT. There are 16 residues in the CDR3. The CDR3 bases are TGTGCCAGCAGTGACCTGGGACTAGCGGGGAAATACGAGCAGTACTTC. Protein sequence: CASSDLGLAGKYEQYF.

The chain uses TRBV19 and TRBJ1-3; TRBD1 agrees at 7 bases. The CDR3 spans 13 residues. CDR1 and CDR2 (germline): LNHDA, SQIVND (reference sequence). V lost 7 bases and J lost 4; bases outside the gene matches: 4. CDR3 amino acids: CASKATGGNTIYF. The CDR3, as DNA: TGTGCCAGTAAGGCGACAGGGGGAAACACCATATATTTT.

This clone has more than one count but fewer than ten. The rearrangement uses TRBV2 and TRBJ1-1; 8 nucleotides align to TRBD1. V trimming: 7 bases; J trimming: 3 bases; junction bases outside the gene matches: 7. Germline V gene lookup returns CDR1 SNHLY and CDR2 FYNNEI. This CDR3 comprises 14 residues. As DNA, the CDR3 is TGTGCCAGCATAAACGACAGGGGATACACTGAAGCTTTCTTT. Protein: CASINDRGYTEAFF.

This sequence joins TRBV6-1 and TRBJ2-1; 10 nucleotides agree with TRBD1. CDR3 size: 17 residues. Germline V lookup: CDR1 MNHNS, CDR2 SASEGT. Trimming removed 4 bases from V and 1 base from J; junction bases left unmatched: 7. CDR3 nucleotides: TGTGCCAGCAGTGGGGGACAGGGGAGATCGTCCTACAATGAGCAGTTCTTC. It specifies CASSGGQGRSSYNEQFF.

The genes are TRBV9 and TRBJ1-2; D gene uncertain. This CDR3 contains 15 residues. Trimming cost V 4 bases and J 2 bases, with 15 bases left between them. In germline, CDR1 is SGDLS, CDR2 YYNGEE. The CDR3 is CASSSTPGSNYGYTF. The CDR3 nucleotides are TGTGCCAGCAGCTCTACCCCAGGATCCAACTATGGCTACACCTTC.

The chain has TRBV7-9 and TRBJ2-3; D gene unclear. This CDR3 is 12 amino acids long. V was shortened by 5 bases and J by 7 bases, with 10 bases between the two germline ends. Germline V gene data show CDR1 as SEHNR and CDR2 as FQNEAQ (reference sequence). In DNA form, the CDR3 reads TGTGCCAGCAGCAACCCAACTCATACGCAGTATTTT. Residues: CASSNPTHTQYF. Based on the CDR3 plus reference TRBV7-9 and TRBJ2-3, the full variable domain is DTGVSQNPRHKITKRGQNVTFRCDPISEHNRLYWYRQTLGQGPEFLTYFQNEAQLEKSRLLSDRFSAERPKGSFSTLEIQRTEQGDSAMYLCASSNPTHTQYFGPGTRLTVL.